This T cell receptor beta chain was recovered during a study of blood T cell repertoires in COVID-19. In the study overall: PBMCs, B-cell-depleted T cells, or T cells were the source of the cDNA or gDNA that made up the material.

In germline, CDR1 is SGHRS, CDR2 YFSETQ. The CDR3 totals 13 residues. Trimming left V 4 bases short and J 7 bases short, with 14 bases between. TCRdb's table, derived via immunoSEQ multiplex PCR, lists solely in-frame clones and lacks some. The profile shows some 350,000 clones, about 88% of them singletons. Material: peripheral blood. The chain recombines TRBV5-1 with TRBJ1-2; D might be TRBD1 (5 bases). The TCR sequence derives from a woman in her sixties or seventies with COVID-19, enrolled during active disease. The CDR3, as DNA: TGCGCCAGCAGCATTGACAGTGTAGGTGGCTACACCTTC. The encoded protein is CASSIDSVGGYTF.